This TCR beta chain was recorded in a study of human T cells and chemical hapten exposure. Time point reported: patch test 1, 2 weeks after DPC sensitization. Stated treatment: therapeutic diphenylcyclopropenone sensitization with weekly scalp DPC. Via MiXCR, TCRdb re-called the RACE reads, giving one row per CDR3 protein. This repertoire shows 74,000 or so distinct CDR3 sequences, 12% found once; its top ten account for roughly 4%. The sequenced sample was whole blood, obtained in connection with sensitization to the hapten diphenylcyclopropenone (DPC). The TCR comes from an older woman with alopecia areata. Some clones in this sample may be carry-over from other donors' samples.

CDR3 nucleotide sequence: TGTGCCACCAGTTGGGGTAGCGGGGAGCTGTTTTTT. This codes for CATSWGSGELFF. The rearrangement links TRBV24-1 to TRBJ2-2; D gene uncertain. Deletions cut 6 bases from V and 7 bases from J, with 8 bases between. Germline V gene sequence: CDR1 KGHDR, CDR2 SFDVKD. The CDR3 is made up of 12 amino acids.